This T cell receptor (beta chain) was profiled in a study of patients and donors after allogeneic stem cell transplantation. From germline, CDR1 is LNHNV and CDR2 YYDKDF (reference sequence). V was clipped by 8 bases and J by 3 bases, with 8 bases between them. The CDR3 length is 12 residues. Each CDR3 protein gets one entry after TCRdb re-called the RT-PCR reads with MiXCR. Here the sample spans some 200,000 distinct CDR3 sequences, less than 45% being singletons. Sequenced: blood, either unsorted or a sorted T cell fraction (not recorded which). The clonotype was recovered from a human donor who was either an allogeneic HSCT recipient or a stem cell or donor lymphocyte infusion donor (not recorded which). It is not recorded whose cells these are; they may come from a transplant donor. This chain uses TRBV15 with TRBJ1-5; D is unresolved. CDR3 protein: CATEGLNQPQHF. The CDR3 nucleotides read TGTGCCACCGAGGGCCTCAATCAGCCCCAGCATTTT.